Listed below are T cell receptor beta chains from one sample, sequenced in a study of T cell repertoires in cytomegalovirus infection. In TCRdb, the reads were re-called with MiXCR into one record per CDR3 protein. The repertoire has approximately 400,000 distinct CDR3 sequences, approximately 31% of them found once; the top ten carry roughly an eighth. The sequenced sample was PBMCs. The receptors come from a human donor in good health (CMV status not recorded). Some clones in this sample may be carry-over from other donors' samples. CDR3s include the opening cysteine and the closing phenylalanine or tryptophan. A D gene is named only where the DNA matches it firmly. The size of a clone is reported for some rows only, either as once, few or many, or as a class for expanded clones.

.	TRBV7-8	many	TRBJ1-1	TGTGCCAGCACCTGGCCCCTTAGTGGGGGTAGTCACACTGAAGCTTTCTTT	CASTWPLSGGSHTEAFF
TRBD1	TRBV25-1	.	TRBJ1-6	TGTGCCAGCCGCGCGGGGGCAGGACAGGGGCATTCACCCCTCCACTTT	CASRAGAGQGHSPLHF
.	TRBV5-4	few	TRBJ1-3	TGTGCCAGCAGCTGGGGGGGGGTGTTCTCCTCTGGAAACACCATATATTTT	CASSWGGVFSSGNTIYF
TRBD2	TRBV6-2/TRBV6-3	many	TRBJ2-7	TGTGCCAGCAGTCCGTTTAGCGGGTCCGCCTACGAGCAGTACTTC	CASSPFSGSAYEQYF
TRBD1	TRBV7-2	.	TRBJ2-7	TGTGCCAGCAGCTTAGAGACAGGGGGTGCCTACGAGCAGTACTTC	CASSLETGGAYEQYF
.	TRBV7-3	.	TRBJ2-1	TGTGCCAGCAGCCCGTTGACGACTTCCTACAATGAGCAGTTCTTC	CASSPLTTSYNEQFF
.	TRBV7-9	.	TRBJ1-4	TGTGCCAGCAGTCCTCAGGGTGGAACTAATGAAAAACTGTTTTTT	CASSPQGGTNEKLFF
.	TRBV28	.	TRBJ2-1	TGTGCCAGCTCACGGACGGGAGCACGGAACAATGAGCAGTTCTTC	CASSRTGARNNEQFF
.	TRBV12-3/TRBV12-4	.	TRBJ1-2	TGTGCAGTATACCCGCTGGGGCAGACTTATGGCTACACCTTC	CAVYPLGQTYGYTF
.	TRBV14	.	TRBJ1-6	TGTGCCAGCAACCATCTGGGGGAAGGTAATTCACCCCTCCACTTT	CASNHLGEGNSPLHF
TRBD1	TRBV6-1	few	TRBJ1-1	TGTGCCAGCAGTGAAGCGCCGGAGGGGGCGCGGGCAACTTTCTTT	CASSEAPEGARATFF
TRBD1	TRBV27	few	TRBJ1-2	TGTGCCAGCAGTTCCAACAGGGGAGGAAACTATGGCTACACCTTC	CASSSNRGGNYGYTF
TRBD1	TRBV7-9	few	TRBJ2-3	TGTGCCAGCAGCTACCGCCCCCACAGGGACAGTAGCACAGATACGCAGTATTTT	CASSYRPHRDSSTDTQYF
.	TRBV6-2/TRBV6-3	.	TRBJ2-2	TGTGCCAGCAGGACGATAGGCGCCGGGGAGCTGTTTTTT	CASRTIGAGELFF
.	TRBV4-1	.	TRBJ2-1	TGCGCCAGCAGCCAAGGGCTAGCGCCCGCCTACAATGAGCAGTTCTTC	CASSQGLAPAYNEQFF
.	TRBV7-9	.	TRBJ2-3	TGTGCCAGCAGTCCCAACGGGGGTAGCGGAATGACAGATACGCAGTATTTT	CASSPNGGSGMTDTQYF
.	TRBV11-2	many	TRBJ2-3	TGTGCCAGCAGGGGCCGGGACACTGTAACTAGCACAGATACGCAGTATTTT	CASRGRDTVTSTDTQYF
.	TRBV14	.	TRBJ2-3	TGTGCCAGCAGCCAAGATCAGAGGTTCGGGGTTGATACGCAGTATTTT	CASSQDQRFGVDTQYF
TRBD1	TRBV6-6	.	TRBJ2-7	TGTGCCAGCAGTTCTCCAGGGACAGGTATTCCCTACGAGCAGTACTTC	CASSSPGTGIPYEQYF
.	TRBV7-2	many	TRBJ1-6	TGTGCCAGCAGCTACACAGGGACCAATAATTCACCCCTCCACTTT	CASSYTGTNNSPLHF
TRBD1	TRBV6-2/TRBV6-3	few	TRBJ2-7	TGTGCCAGCAGTTTCCCTTGGGACAGTACCTACGAGCAGTACTTC	CASSFPWDSTYEQYF
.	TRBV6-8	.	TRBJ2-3	TGTGCCAGCAGCATCCTCGGTTCTAGCACATATACGCAGTATTTT	CASSILGSSTYTQYF
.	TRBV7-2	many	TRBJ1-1	TGTGCCAGCAGCTTAAGACAGGTTAACACTGAAGCTTTCTTT	CASSLRQVNTEAFF
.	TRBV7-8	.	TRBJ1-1	TGTGCCAGCAGCTTCCGGGACGACCCAACCTTT	CASSFRDDPTF
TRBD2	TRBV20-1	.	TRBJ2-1	TGCAGTGCTAGAAGGGCCGGCTTAGCGGGGATGAATGAGCAGTTCTTC	CSARRAGLAGMNEQFF
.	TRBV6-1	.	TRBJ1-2	TGTGCCAGCGCATTAAAGGTGGAGAACCCGGGCTACACCTTC	CASALKVENPGYTF
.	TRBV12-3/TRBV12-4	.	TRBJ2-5	TGTGCCAGCAGTTCCCGACAGTCTCAAGAGACCCAGTACTTC	CASSSRQSQETQYF
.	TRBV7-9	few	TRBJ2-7	TGTGCCAGCAGCTTTCCGGCAGCTCGGCAACACGAGCAGTACTTC	CASSFPAARQHEQYF
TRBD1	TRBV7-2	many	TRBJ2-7	TGTGCCAGCAGCCACACCGGGACAGGGTCCTACGAGCAGTACTTC	CASSHTGTGSYEQYF
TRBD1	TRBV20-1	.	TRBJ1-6	TGCAGTGCCCCCGGGACAGGGCAATCACCCCTCCCCTTT	CSAPGTGQSPLPF
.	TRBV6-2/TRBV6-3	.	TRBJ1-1	TGTGCCAGCAGTTACCTCCCTTTGAGGAACACTGAAGCTTTCTTT	CASSYLPLRNTEAFF
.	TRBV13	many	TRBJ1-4	TGTGCCAGCAGCCTCCGGGGTAATGAAAAACTGTTTTTT	CASSLRGNEKLFF
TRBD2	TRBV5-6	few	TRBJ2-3	TGTGCCAGCAGCCTCTTAGCGGGGGGGCGCCCAGATACGCAGTATTTT	CASSLLAGGRPDTQYF
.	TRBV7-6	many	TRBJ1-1	TGTGCCAGCAGCTTAAGGGGTATCGCTGAAGCTTTCTTT	CASSLRGIAEAFF
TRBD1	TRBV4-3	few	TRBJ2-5	TGCGCCAGCAGCCCGACAGGGCAGGGGAGAGAGACCCAGTACTTC	CASSPTGQGRETQYF
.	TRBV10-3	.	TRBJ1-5	TGTGCCATCAGTGAGACAGGGAGCAATCAGCCCCAGCATTTT	CAISETGSNQPQHF
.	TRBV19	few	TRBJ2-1	TGTGCCAGTAGTATAAGGGCTTGGCGGGGTGGGGATGAGCAGTTCTTC	CASSIRAWRGGDEQFF
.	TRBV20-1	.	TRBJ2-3	TGCAGTGCTAGAGTCGGGTTTAGAGTACTAGGGGATACGCAGTATTTT	CSARVGFRVLGDTQYF
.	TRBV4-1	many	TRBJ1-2	TGCGCCAGCAGCCAAGATCAGGGGTTCGGCGGCTACACCTTC	CASSQDQGFGGYTF
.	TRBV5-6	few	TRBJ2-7	TGTGCCAGCAGCTTGGATGGCTTCGCCTACGAGCAGTACTTC	CASSLDGFAYEQYF
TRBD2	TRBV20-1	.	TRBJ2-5	TGCAGTGCTAGTCCTCTAGCGGTAAAAGAGACCCAGTACTTC	CSASPLAVKETQYF
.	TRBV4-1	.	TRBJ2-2	TGCGCCAGCAGCCAAGAAAGGGTCCGGGAGCTGTTTTTT	CASSQERVRELFF
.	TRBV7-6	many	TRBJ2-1	TGTGCCAGCAGCTTATACATTGGAGGAGGAGCGGCGGCCCACCGAAGCTCCTACAATGAGCAGTTCTTC	CASSLYIGGGAAAHRSSYNEQFF
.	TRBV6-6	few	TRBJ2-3	TGTGCCAGCAGTGTCCTGGGGGGCGGCACAGATACGCAGTATTTT	CASSVLGGGTDTQYF
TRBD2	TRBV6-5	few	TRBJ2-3	TGTGCCAGCAGCCAGGGGGGACTAGCGGGGAGAGATACGCAGTATTTT	CASSQGGLAGRDTQYF
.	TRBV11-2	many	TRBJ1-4	TGTGCCAGCAGCTTTCGCAGGGGCAATGAAAAACTGTTTTTT	CASSFRRGNEKLFF
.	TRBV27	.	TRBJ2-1	TGTGCCAGCAACTATGTGTCGGCGGGGGCCCACAATGAGCAGTTCTTC	CASNYVSAGAHNEQFF
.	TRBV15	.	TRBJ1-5	TGTGCCACCAGCAGTGGAAGGGGCCCAAGCAATCAGCCCCAGCATTTT	CATSSGRGPSNQPQHF
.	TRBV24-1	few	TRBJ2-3	TGTGCCACCAGCTCCTGGACCCTGAGGGGGGTTCTGGAAGATACGCAGTATTTT	CATSSWTLRGVLEDTQYF
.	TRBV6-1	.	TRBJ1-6	TGTGACAGCAGTGAAGGCAGTCCCATTAATTCACCCCTCCACTTT	CDSSEGSPINSPLHF